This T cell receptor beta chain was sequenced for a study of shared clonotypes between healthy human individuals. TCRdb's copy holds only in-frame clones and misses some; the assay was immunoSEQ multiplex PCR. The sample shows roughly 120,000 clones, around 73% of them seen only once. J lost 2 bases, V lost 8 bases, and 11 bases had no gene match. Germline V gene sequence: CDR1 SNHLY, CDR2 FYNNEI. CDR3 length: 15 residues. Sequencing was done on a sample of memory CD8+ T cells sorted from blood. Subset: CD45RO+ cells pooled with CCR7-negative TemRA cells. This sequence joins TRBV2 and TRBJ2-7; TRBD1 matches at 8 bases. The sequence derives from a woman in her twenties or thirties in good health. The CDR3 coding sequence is TGTGCCAGCCTGATTTGGACAGGGCTCACCTACGAGCAGTACTTC. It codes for CASLIWTGLTYEQYF.